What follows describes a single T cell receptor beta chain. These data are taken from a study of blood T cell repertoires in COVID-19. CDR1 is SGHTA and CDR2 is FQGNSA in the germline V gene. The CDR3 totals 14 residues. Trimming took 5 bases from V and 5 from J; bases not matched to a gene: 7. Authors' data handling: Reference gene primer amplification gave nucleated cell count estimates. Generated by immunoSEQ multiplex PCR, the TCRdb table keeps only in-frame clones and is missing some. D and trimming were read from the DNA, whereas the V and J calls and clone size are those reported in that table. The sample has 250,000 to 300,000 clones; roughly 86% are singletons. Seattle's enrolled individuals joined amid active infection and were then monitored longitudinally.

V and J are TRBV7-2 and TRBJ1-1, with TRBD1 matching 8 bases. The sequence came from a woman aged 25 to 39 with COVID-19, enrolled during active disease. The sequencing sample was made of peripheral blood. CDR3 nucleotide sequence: TGTGCCAGCAGCATTACAGGGGGGGTTACTGAAGCTTTCTTT. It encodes CASSITGGVTEAFF.